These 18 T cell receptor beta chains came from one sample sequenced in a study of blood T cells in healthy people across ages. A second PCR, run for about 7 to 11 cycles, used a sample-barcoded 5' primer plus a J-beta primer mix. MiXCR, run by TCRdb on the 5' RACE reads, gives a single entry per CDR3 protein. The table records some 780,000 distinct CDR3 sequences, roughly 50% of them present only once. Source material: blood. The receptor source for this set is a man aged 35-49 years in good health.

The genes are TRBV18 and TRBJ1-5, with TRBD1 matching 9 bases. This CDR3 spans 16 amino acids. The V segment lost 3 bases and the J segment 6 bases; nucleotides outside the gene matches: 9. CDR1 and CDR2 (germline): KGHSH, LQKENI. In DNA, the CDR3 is TGTGCCAGCTCACCCGTCGGGACAGGGTCGGCTCAGCCCCAGCATTTT. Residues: CASSPVGTGSAQPQHF.

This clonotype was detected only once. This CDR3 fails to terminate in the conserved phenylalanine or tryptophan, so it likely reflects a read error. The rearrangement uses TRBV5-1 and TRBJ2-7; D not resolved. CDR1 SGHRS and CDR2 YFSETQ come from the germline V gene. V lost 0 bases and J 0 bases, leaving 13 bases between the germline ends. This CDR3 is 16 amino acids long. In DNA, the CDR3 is TGCGCCAGCAGCTTGGAGGGCGTCCCCAGCTCCTACGAGCAGTACTTG. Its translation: CASSLEGVPSSYEQYL.

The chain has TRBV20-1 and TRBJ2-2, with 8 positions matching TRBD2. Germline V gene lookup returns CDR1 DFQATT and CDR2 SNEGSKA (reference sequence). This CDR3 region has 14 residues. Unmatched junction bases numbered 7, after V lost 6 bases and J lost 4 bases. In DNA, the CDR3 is TGCAGTGCCCGAGCGGGGGCGAGCACCGGGGAGCTGTTTTTT. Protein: CSARAGASTGELFF.

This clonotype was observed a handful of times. The CDR3 nucleotides read TGTGCCAGCAGCTTAGCGCAGGGGCCCTATGGCTACACCTTC. This codes for CASSLAQGPYGYTF. The genes are TRBV7-2 and TRBJ1-2; TRBD1 might be the D (6 bases). CDR3 length: 14 residues. Germline lookup yields CDR1 SGHTA and CDR2 FQGNSA. The V end lost 0 bases, the J end lost 4 bases, and 9 bases lay between the germline ends.

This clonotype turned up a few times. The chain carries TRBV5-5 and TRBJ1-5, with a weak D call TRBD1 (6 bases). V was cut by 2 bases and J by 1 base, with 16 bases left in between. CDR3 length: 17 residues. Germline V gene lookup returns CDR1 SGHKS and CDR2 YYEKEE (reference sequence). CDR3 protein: CASSLIQGSGSNQPQHF. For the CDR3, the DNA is TGTGCCAGCAGCTTAATCCAGGGGAGCGGGAGCAATCAGCCCCAGCATTTT. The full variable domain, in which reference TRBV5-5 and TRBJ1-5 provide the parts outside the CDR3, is DAGVTQSPTHLIKTRGQQVTLRCSPISGHKSVSWYQQVLGQGPQFIFQYYEKEERGRGNFPDRFSARQFPNYSSELNVNALLLGDSALYLCASSLIQGSGSNQPQHFGDGTRLSIL.

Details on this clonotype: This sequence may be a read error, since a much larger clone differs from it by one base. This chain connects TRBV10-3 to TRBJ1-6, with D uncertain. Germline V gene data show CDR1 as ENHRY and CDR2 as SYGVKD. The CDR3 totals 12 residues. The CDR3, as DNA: TGTGCCATCAGTGAAGCTGATTCATCCCTCCACTTT. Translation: CAISEADSSLHF.

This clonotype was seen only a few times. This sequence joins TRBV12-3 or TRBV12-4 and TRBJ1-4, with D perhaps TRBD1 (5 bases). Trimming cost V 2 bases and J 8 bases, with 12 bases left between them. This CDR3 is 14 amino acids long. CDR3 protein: CASSLNRGGEKLFF. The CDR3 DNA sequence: TGTGCCAGCAGTTTAAATAGGGGCGGAGAAAAACTGTTTTTT.

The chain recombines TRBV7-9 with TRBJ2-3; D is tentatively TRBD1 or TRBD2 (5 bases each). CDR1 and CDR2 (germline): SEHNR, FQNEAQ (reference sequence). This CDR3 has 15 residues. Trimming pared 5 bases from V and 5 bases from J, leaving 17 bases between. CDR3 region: CASSHLWDRKDTQYF. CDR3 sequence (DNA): TGTGCCAGCAGCCACCTGTGGGACCGAAAAGATACGCAGTATTTT.

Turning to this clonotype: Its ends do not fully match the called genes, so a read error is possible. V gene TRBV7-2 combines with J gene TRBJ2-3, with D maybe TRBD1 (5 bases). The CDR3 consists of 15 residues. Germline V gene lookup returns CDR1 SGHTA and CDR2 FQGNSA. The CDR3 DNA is TGTGCTAGCAGCTTAGACCAGGGCGGCACAGATACGCAGTATTTT. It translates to CASSLDQGGTDTQYF.

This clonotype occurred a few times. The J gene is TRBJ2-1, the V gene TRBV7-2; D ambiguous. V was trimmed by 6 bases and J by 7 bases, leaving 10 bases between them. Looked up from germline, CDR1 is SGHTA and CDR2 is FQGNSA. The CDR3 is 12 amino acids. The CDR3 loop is CASSLWGNEQFF. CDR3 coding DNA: TGTGCCAGCAGTTTATGGGGTAATGAGCAGTTCTTC.

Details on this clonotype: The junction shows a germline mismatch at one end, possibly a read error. The CDR3 protein is CASSNPLRGREEAQYF. The CDR3 coding sequence is TGTGCCAGCAGCAATCCCCTCCGGGGCAGGGAAGAGGCCCAGTACTTC. The chain recombines TRBV7-6 with TRBJ2-5, with D perhaps being TRBD1 or TRBD2 (5 bases each). The germline CDR1 and CDR2 sequences are SGHVS and FNYEAQ. The CDR3 spans 16 residues.

The CDR3 DNA follows: TGCAGCGTGATGGACAGGGGTCCCTACGAGCAGTACTTC. Residues: CSVMDRGPYEQYF. The J gene is TRBJ2-7, the V gene TRBV29-1; 9 bases agree with TRBD1. The germline V gene has CDR1 SQVTM and CDR2 ANQGSEA. V lost 6 bases and J lost 2; bases outside the gene matches: 5. The CDR3 length is 13 residues.

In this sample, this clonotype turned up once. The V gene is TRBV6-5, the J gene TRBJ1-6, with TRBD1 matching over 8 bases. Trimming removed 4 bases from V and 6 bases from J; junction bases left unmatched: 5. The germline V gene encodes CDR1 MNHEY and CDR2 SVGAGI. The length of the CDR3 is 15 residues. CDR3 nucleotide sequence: TGTGCCAGCAGTTTCCAGGGGGCGCTTAATTCACCCCTCCACTTT. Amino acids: CASSFQGALNSPLHF.

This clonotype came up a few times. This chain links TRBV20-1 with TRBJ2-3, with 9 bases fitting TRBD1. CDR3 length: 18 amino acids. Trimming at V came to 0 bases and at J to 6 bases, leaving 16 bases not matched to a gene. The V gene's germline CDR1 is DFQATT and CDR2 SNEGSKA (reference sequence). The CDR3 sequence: CSARETGKDRGLGDTQYF. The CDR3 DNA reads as TGCAGTGCTAGAGAGACCGGAAAGGACAGGGGACTGGGGGATACGCAGTATTTT.

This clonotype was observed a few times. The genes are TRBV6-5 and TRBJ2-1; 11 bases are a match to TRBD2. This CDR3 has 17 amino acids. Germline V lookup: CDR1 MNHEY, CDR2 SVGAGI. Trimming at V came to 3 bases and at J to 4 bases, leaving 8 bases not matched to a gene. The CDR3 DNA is TGTGCCAGCAGTTATTCACTAGCGGGAGCTATGTACAATGAGCAGTTCTTC. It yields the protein CASSYSLAGAMYNEQFF.

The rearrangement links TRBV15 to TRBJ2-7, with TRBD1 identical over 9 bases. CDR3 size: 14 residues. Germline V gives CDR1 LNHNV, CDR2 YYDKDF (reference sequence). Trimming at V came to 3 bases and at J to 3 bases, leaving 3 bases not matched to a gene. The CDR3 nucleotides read TGTGCCACCAGCAGCAGACAGGGGGGCTACGAGCAGTACTTC. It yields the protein CATSSRQGGYEQYF.

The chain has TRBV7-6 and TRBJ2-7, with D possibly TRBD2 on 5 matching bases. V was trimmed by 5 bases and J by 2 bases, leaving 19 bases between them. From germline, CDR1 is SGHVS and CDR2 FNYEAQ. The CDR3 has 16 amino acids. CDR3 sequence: CASSTRLLARTYEQYF. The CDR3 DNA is TGTGCCAGCAGCACCCGTCTATTAGCGAGAACCTACGAGCAGTACTTC.

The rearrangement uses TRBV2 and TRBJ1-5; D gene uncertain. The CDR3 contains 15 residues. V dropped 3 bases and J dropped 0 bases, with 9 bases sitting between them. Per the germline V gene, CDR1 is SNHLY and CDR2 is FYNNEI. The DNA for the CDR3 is TGTGCCAGCAGTGATTCTCTGGGTAGCAATCAGCCCCAGCATTTT. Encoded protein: CASSDSLGSNQPQHF.